The 21 T cell receptor beta chains below all came from one sample that was sequenced in a study of beta chain features in type 1 diabetes. These receptors are not linked to any known antigen. Study-wide findings and caveats: Shorter TCRB CDR3s, moderately but significantly so, were found in Type 1 diabetes patients in all four CD4+ subsets.

Expressed TCRB transcripts were sequenced because the isolated RNA had all been reverse transcribed beforehand. Profiling relied on immunoSEQ multiplex PCR, and the TCRdb table lists in-frame clones only, not all of them. The sample lists a few hundred thousand clones, over 14% occurring once. The sample was naive CD4+ T cells from blood. These receptors were obtained from a man younger than 35 with type 1 diabetes.

This clone was found a few times. CDR3 sequence (DNA): TGCGCCAGCAGCCTAGGGACTAGCGGGCCAGGCGAGCAGTTCTTC. Protein product: CASSLGTSGPGEQFF. The chain carries TRBV4-3 and TRBJ2-1, with 12 positions matching TRBD2. Per germline, CDR1 LGHNA and CDR2 YSLEER. The CDR3 contains 15 residues. With 4 bases clipped from V and 10 bases from J, the junction kept 8 bases outside the gene matches.

This clone appeared a few times. The chain is built from TRBV28 and TRBJ2-3, with TRBD1 matching 9 bases. Germline V gives CDR1 MDHEN, CDR2 SYDVKM. CDR3 length: 15 residues. V dropped 3 bases and J dropped 0; count of bases not matched to a gene: 1. The CDR3, as DNA: TGTGCCAGCAGTTTCGGGACAGGGAGCACAGATACGCAGTATTTT. Protein product: CASSFGTGSTDTQYF.

The CDR3 nucleotides read TGTGCCAGCAGTTCCCTGGGAGGAAACTATGGCTACACCTTC. This encodes CASSSLGGNYGYTF. This chain joins TRBV6-6 and TRBJ1-2; D remains ambiguous. V was clipped by 4 bases and J by 2 bases, with 11 bases between them. This CDR3 contains 14 residues. Per the germline V gene, CDR1 is MNHNY and CDR2 is SVGAGI (reference sequence).

This clone was picked up a small number of times. This rearrangement joins TRBV28 to TRBJ1-1; 8 positions match TRBD1. This CDR3 contains 14 residues. The ends lost 6 bases at V and 0 bases at J; junction bases unmatched: 3. Germline V gene sequence: CDR1 MDHEN, CDR2 SYDVKM. The CDR3 spells CASSLTGVNTEAFF. The CDR3 nucleotides are TGTGCCAGCAGCCTGACAGGGGTGAACACTGAAGCTTTCTTT.

This clone came up a few times. V is TRBV6-5 and J is TRBJ2-7; D may be TRBD2 (5 bases). V gave up 2 bases and J gave up 3 bases, with 11 bases separating them. CDR3 length: 14 amino acids. Germline values: CDR1 MNHEY, CDR2 SVGAGI. CDR3 coding DNA: TGTGCCAGCAGTTACGGTGGGAGTGGCTACGAGCAGTACTTC. Protein: CASSYGGSGYEQYF.

A few counts support this clone. The J gene is TRBJ2-5, the V gene TRBV4-2; weak D call: TRBD2 (5 bases). The CDR3 consists of 15 residues. Trimming removed 4 bases from V and 2 bases from J, with 14 bases in between. Germline V gene lookup returns CDR1 LGHNA and CDR2 YNFKEQ. The CDR3 sequence is CASSPGVSGQETQYF. In DNA form, the CDR3 reads TGTGCCAGCAGCCCCGGGGTGTCGGGGCAAGAGACCCAGTACTTC.

The chain links TRBV6-5 to TRBJ2-7; 12 nucleotides match TRBD1. The germline V gene has CDR1 MNHEY and CDR2 SVGAGI. CDR3 length: 15 residues. V lost 6 bases and J lost 7; bases outside the gene matches: 10. This CDR3 is CASRPWDRGLEEQYF. The DNA for the CDR3 is TGTGCCAGCAGACCTTGGGACAGGGGGCTGGAGGAGCAGTACTTC.

This clone occurred a few times. The chain combines TRBV10-3 with TRBJ2-3, with TRBD1 matching 11 bases. The germline V gene has CDR1 ENHRY and CDR2 SYGVKD. The V and J ends lost 6 bases and 1 base, in that order; junction bases with no gene match: 6. This CDR3 is built from 16 residues. The CDR3 DNA follows: TGTGCCATCAGGGACAGGGGGCGCGCGGGCACAGATACGCAGTATTTT. Its translation: CAIRDRGRAGTDTQYF.

This clone was counted only a few times. The chain links TRBV7-2 to TRBJ2-5; no clear D gene. Germline V lookup: CDR1 SGHTA, CDR2 FQGNSA. This CDR3 is built from 17 residues. Trimming left V 6 bases short and J 2 bases short, with 22 bases between. CDR3 residues: CASRPRSTETLQETQYF. The CDR3 region has the DNA TGTGCCAGCAGACCGCGGTCCACGGAGACCCTACAAGAGACCCAGTACTTC.

This clone has a handful of counts. V usage is TRBV25-1 and J usage is TRBJ1-2; the match to TRBD1 covers 9 bases. After removal of 4 bases from V and 11 bases from J, the junction contained 11 bases not matched to a gene. Germline V gene lookup returns CDR1 MGHDK and CDR2 SYGVNS. The CDR3 contains 14 residues. The CDR3, as DNA: TGTGCCAGCAGTGTACCGGGACAGGGCGTGGTGTACACCTTC. Its translation is CASSVPGQGVVYTF.

This clone came up a few times. The J gene is TRBJ2-1, the V gene TRBV5-1; the match to TRBD2 covers 8 bases. The length of the CDR3 is 17 residues. Unmatched junction bases numbered 16, after V lost 4 bases and J lost 7 bases. Germline CDR1 and CDR2: SGHRS and YFSETQ. CDR3 loop: CASSRNSLAAGLNEQFF. The CDR3 DNA is TGCGCCAGCAGCCGGAACTCACTAGCGGCTGGGCTTAATGAGCAGTTCTTC.

This clone was seen more than once but under ten times. The CDR3 nucleotides read TGTGCCAGCTCACCACGACAGCTACTTTCCTACGAGCAGTACTTC. It is translated as CASSPRQLLSYEQYF. The V and J genes are TRBV18 and TRBJ2-7; TRBD1 is a possible D gene (5 bases). V lost 1 base and J 1 base, leaving 11 bases between the germline ends. This CDR3 comprises 15 residues. Germline CDR1 reads KGHSH; CDR2 reads LQKENI. Complete variable domain (other parts from reference TRBV18 and TRBJ2-7): NAGVMQNPRHLVRRRGQEARLRCSPMKGHSHVYWYRQLPEEGLKFMVYLQKENIIDESGMPKERFSAEFPKEGPSILRIQQVVRGDSAAYFCASSPRQLLSYEQYFGPGTRLTVT.

This clone has just a few counts. The chain joins TRBV19 to TRBJ1-5; D gene unclear. The CDR3 consists of 12 residues. Germline V gene data show CDR1 as LNHDA and CDR2 as SQIVND (reference sequence). Trimming left V 8 bases short and J 3 bases short, with 8 bases between. CDR3 DNA sequence: TGTGCCAGTTGGGAGGACAATCAGCCCCAGCATTTT. Its translation is CASWEDNQPQHF.

There are a few counts of this clone. The rearrangement uses TRBV15 and TRBJ2-5, with 7 bases that match TRBD1. CDR3 length: 13 amino acids. With 7 bases clipped from V and 4 bases from J, the junction kept 6 bases outside the gene matches. Germline CDR1 is LNHNV and CDR2 is YYDKDF (reference sequence). CDR3 bases: TGTGCCACCAAACAGGGGAGTGGAGAGACCCAGTACTTC. Residues: CATKQGSGETQYF.

This clone was seen once. The chain carries TRBV5-5 and TRBJ2-1, with 7 nucleotides matching TRBD2. V gave up 0 bases and J gave up 5 bases; unmatched junction bases: 8. This CDR3 contains 16 residues. Germline assignment: CDR1 SGHKS and CDR2 YYEKEE (reference sequence). The CDR3 nucleotides read TGTGCCAGCAGCTTGGGTCGTCTAGCGGTCAACAATGAGCAGTTCTTC. This gives the protein CASSLGRLAVNNEQFF.

This clone has just a few counts. This chain uses TRBV19 with TRBJ2-3; maybe TRBD2 (5 bases). This CDR3 region has 12 residues. V was clipped by 4 bases and J by 4 bases, with 6 bases between them. Per germline, CDR1 LNHDA and CDR2 SQIVND (reference sequence). The CDR3 loop is CASSTSPDTQYF. The CDR3 bases are TGTGCCAGTAGTACTAGCCCAGATACGCAGTATTTT.

The chain combines TRBV5-1 with TRBJ2-3; TRBD2 is a possible D gene (5 bases). Germline V gene lookup returns CDR1 SGHRS and CDR2 YFSETQ. The length of the CDR3 is 14 residues. V was cut by 4 bases and J by 0 bases, with 9 bases left in between. The CDR3 nucleotides read TGCGCCAGCAGCGGAAGGACTAGCACAGATACGCAGTATTTT. Its translation: CASSGRTSTDTQYF.

The V and J genes are TRBV18 and TRBJ2-2; the match to TRBD2 covers 8 bases. The CDR3 is 16 amino acids. Germline lookup yields CDR1 KGHSH and CDR2 LQKENI. Unmatched junction bases numbered 5, after V lost 0 bases and J lost 5 bases. The CDR3 nucleotides read TGTGCCAGCTCACCACCGGCGGGAGGAGGAACCGGGGAGCTGTTTTTT. Amino acid sequence: CASSPPAGGGTGELFF.

This clone was seen a few times. The rearrangement joins TRBV28 to TRBJ2-3; TRBD2 aligns across 7 bases. Germline assignment: CDR1 MDHEN and CDR2 SYDVKM. CDR3 length: 16 residues. V lost 1 base and J lost 4; bases outside the gene matches: 8. DNA of the CDR3: TGTGCCAGCAGTTTATCATCGGGAGGTTCACCAGATACGCAGTATTTT. Translating it yields CASSLSSGGSPDTQYF.

This chain links TRBV4-1 with TRBJ1-1; unclear D gene. This CDR3 has 16 residues. V gave up 1 base and J gave up 0 bases, with 12 bases separating them. Germline CDR1 MGHRA, CDR2 YSYEKL. CDR3 region: CASSQGSRLMNTEAFF. The CDR3, as DNA: TGCGCCAGCAGCCAAGGATCCAGGCTGATGAACACTGAAGCTTTCTTT.

The rearrangement joins TRBV9 to TRBJ2-5, with D possibly TRBD2 on 6 matching bases. Trimming pared 7 bases from V and 0 bases from J, leaving 10 bases between. There are 13 residues in the CDR3. Per the germline V gene, CDR1 is SGDLS and CDR2 is YYNGEE. This chain's CDR3 is CASSGGDQETQYF. The CDR3 DNA is TGTGCCAGCTCCGGCGGGGACCAAGAGACCCAGTACTTC.